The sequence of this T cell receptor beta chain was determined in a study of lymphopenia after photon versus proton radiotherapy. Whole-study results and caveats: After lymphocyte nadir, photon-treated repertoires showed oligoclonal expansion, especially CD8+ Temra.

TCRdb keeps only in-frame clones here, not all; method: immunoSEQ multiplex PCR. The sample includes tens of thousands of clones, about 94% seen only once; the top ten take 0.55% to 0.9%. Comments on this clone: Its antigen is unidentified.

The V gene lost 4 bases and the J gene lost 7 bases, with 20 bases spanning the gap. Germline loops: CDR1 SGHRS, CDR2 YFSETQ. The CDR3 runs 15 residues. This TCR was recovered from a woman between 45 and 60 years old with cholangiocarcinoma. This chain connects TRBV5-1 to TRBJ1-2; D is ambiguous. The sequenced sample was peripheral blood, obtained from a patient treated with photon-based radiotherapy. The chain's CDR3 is CASSPPAQEGVGYTF. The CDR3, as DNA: TGCGCCAGCAGCCCCCCGGCCCAGGAAGGCGTTGGCTACACCTTC.